Sequencing of this T cell receptor beta chain was carried out in a study of blood T cell repertoires in COVID-19. Background on the study: T cells, B-cell-depleted T cells, or PBMCs provided the cDNA or gDNA that served as material.

Germline CDR1 and CDR2: SEHNR and FQNEAQ (reference sequence). This CDR3 comprises 13 residues. Trimming removed 7 bases from V and 8 bases from J, with 14 bases in between. Some clones are missing from TCRdb's copy, which holds only in-frame ones; the method was immunoSEQ multiplex PCR. The sample shows a few hundred thousand clones, 70% to 90% of them seen only once. This TCR derives from a woman under 30 who had been exposed to COVID-19. The sequencing sample was made of PBMCs or T cells enriched from blood (not recorded which). This chain uses TRBV7-9 with TRBJ1-4, with a tentative D call TRBD1 (6 bases). CDR3 amino acids: CASIAGDNEKLFF. The DNA for the CDR3 is TGTGCCAGCATAGCAGGGGATAACGAAAAACTGTTTTTT.